Listed below are T cell receptor beta chains from one sample, sequenced in a study of beta chain features in type 1 diabetes. Using immunoSEQ multiplex PCR, the repertoire was profiled, and TCRdb retains in-frame clones only, with some absent. The table shows fewer than 350,000 clones, with 14% to 15% occurring only once. Sequenced: naive CD4+ T cells from blood. The source of these receptors is a young man with type 1 diabetes. Both conserved end residues are part of each CDR3. A D gene is named only where the DNA matches it firmly. Size values are once, few and many counts, or a class for expanded clones, and some rows have none.

>few|TRBV18|TRBJ2-1|NA
CASSPPQEDELQFF
TGTGCCAGCTCACCACCGCAGGAGGACGAGCTGCAGTTCTTC
>few|TRBV6-6|TRBJ2-1|TRBD1
CASIGTGNNEQFF
TGTGCCAGCATCGGGACAGGGAACAATGAGCAGTTCTTC
>NA|TRBV15|TRBJ1-5|TRBD1
CATSRTGGSHQPQHF
TGTGCCACCAGCAGAACAGGGGGCAGTCATCAGCCCCAGCATTTT
>NA|TRBV25-1|TRBJ2-5|TRBD2
CASSWRLAGLETQYF
TGTGCCAGCAGTTGGAGACTAGCGGGACTGGAGACCCAGTACTTC
>NA|TRBV6-5|TRBJ1-1|NA
CASSYSTGGDFEAFF
TGTGCCAGCAGTTACTCAACAGGAGGGGACTTTGAAGCTTTCTTT
>few|TRBV28|TRBJ2-7|TRBD2
CASSLAGGSYEQYF
TGTGCCAGCAGTCTAGCGGGAGGTTCCTACGAGCAGTACTTC
>NA|TRBV27|TRBJ1-1|NA
CASMPDTEAFF
TGTGCCAGCATGCCGGACACTGAAGCTTTCTTT
>NA|TRBV7-9|TRBJ2-5|NA
CASRRAISGTLTETQYF
TGTGCCAGCAGACGCGCAATCTCCGGGACTCTTACGGAGACCCAGTACTTC
>NA|TRBV5-1|TRBJ2-1|NA
CASSLVLGAEQFF
TGCGCCAGCAGCTTGGTGTTAGGGGCTGAGCAGTTCTTC
>few|TRBV5-6|TRBJ1-1|NA
CASSLQGRITEAFF
TGTGCCAGCAGCTTGCAGGGGCGGATCACTGAAGCTTTCTTT
>NA|TRBV5-1|TRBJ2-2|NA
CASSSVGDTGELFF
TGCGCCAGCAGCTCGGTCGGGGACACCGGGGAGCTGTTTTTT
>NA|TRBV9|TRBJ1-5|TRBD1
CASSIGTGLNQPQHF
TGTGCCAGCAGCATTGGGACAGGCCTCAATCAGCCCCAGCATTTT
>once|TRBV9|TRBJ2-5|TRBD2
CASSVGVAGAEETQYF
TGTGCCAGCAGCGTAGGCGTAGCGGGGGCGGAAGAGACCCAGTACTTC
>NA|TRBV5-1|TRBJ2-1|TRBD1
CASSQGQGGFVSHEQFF
TGCGCCAGCAGCCAGGGACAGGGGGGGTTTGTCTCCCATGAGCAGTTCTTC
>NA|TRBV7-2|TRBJ2-1|NA
CASSLAKREAFF
TGTGCCAGCAGCTTAGCGAAGCGTGAGGCGTTCTTC
>NA|TRBV7-2|TRBJ1-6|NA
CASSPAGKHGSPLHF
TGTGCCAGCAGCCCCGCCGGGAAACACGGTTCACCCCTCCACTTT
>NA|TRBV28|TRBJ2-3|TRBD2
CASSFGGGSADTQYF
TGTGCCAGCAGTTTTGGGGGGGGGAGTGCAGATACGCAGTATTTT
>NA|TRBV29-1|TRBJ2-7|TRBD1
CSGGQGTYEQYF
TGCAGCGGAGGACAGGGAACCTACGAGCAGTACTTC
>NA|TRBV19|TRBJ2-2|NA
CASSIDYHGELFF
TGTGCCAGTAGTATAGACTATCACGGGGAGCTGTTTTTT
>NA|TRBV21-1|TRBJ1-5|NA
CASPQREADQPQHF
TGTGCCAGCCCCCAGAGGGAGGCTGATCAGCCCCAGCATTTT
>NA|TRBV4-1|TRBJ2-7|TRBD2
CASSRTLAGGRDEQYF
TGCGCCAGCAGCCGGACCCTAGCGGGAGGGCGTGACGAGCAGTACTTC
>few|TRBV28|TRBJ2-3|TRBD1
CASRTGGSTDTQYF
TGTGCCAGCAGGACAGGGGGGAGCACAGATACGCAGTATTTT
>NA|TRBV10-3|TRBJ2-7|TRBD1
CAIQDRGVEQYF
TGTGCCATCCAGGACAGGGGGGTAGAGCAGTACTTC
>NA|TRBV2|TRBJ1-4|TRBD1
CASSKTGIWGEKLFF
TGTGCCAGCAGTAAGACAGGGATCTGGGGCGAAAAACTGTTTTTT
>NA|TRBV9|TRBJ1-3|TRBD1
CASTRGRDSSHTIYF
TGTGCCAGCACCAGGGGTCGGGACAGCAGCCACACCATATATTTT
>NA|TRBV2|TRBJ1-5|NA
CASRRLNQPQHF
TGTGCCAGCAGGAGACTAAATCAGCCCCAGCATTTT
>NA|TRBV4-3|TRBJ1-6|NA
CASSQDRQGNSPLHF
TGCGCCAGCAGCCAAGATCGCCAGGGTAATTCACCCCTCCACTTT
>few|TRBV20-1|TRBJ1-1|NA
CSALGPGGAFF
TGCAGTGCCCTGGGGCCGGGGGGAGCTTTCTTT
>few|TRBV9|TRBJ2-3|TRBD1
CASSAGTATNTDTQYF
TGTGCCAGCAGCGCCGGGACAGCGACAAACACAGATACGCAGTATTTT
>few|TRBV6-5|TRBJ1-2|NA
CASSYSQGSYGYTF
TGTGCCAGCAGTTACTCCCAGGGCAGCTATGGCTACACCTTC
>NA|TRBV5-1|TRBJ1-4|NA
CASSLRGSEKLFF
TGCGCCAGCAGCTTGAGGGGGTCTGAAAAACTGTTTTTT
>many|TRBV29-1|TRBJ1-5|NA
CSVEDGYGDQPQHF
TGCAGCGTTGAAGATGGGTACGGGGATCAGCCCCAGCATTTT